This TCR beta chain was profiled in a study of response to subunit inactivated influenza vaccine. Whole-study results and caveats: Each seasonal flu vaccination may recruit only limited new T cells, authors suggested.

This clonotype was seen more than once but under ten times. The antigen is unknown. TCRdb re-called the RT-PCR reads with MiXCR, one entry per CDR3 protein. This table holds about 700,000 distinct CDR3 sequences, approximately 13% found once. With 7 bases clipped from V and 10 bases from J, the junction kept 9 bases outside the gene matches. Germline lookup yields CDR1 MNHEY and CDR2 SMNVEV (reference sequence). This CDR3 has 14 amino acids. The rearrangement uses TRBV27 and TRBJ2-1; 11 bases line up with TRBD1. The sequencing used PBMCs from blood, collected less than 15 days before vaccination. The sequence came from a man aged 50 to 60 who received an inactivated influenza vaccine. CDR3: CASNPGQGAREQFF. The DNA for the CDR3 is TGTGCCAGCAATCCAGGACAGGGGGCAAGGGAGCAGTTCTTC.